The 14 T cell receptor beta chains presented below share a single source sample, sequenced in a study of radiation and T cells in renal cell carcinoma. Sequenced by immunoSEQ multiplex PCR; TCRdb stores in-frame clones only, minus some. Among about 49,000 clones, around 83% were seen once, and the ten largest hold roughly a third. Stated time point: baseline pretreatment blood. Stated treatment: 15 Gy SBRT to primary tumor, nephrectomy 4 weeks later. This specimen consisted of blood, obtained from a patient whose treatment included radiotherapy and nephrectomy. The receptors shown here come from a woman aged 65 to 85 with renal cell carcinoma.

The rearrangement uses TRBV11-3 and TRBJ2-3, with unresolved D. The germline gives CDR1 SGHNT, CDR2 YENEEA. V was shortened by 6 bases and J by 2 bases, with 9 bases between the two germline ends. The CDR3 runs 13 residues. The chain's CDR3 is CASSLGPTDTQYF. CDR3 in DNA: TGTGCCAGCAGTCTCGGTCCCACAGATACGCAGTATTTT. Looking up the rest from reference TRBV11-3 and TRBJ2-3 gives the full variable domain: EAGVVQSPRYKIIEKKQPVAFWCNPISGHNTLYWYLQNLGQGPELLIRYENEEAVDDSQLPKDRFSAERLKGVDSTLKIQPAELGDSAVYLCASSLGPTDTQYFGPGTRLTVL.

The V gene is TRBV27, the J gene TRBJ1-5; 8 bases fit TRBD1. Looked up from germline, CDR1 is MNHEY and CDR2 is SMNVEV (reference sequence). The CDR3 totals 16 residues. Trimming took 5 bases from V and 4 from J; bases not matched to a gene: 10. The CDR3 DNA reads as TGTGCCAGCAGTGGCAGGGGGCCTGGGGGAAATCAGCCCCAGCATTTT. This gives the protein CASSGRGPGGNQPQHF.

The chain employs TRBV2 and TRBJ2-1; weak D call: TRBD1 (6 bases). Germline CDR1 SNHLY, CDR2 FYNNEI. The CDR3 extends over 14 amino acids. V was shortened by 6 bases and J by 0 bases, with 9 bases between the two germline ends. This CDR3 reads CASRRDNSYNEQFF. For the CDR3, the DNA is TGTGCCAGCAGACGGGACAACTCCTACAATGAGCAGTTCTTC. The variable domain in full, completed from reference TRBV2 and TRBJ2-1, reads EPEVTQTPSHQVTQMGQEVILRCVPISNHLYFYWYRQILGQKVEFLVSFYNNEISEKSEIFDDQFSVERPDGSNFTLKIRSTKLEDSAMYFCASRRDNSYNEQFFGPGTRLTVL.

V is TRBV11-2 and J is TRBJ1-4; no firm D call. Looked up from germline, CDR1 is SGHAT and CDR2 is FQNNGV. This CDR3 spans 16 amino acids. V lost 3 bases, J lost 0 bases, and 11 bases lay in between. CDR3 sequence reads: CASSFSGGATNEKLFF. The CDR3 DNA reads TGTGCCAGCAGCTTTAGTGGTGGGGCAACTAATGAAAAACTGTTTTTT.

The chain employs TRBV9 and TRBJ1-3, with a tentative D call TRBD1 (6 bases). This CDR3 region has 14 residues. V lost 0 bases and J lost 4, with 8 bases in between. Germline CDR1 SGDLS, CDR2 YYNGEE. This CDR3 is CASSVAGQGNTIYF. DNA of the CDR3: TGTGCCAGCAGCGTAGCCGGACAGGGAAACACCATATATTTT.

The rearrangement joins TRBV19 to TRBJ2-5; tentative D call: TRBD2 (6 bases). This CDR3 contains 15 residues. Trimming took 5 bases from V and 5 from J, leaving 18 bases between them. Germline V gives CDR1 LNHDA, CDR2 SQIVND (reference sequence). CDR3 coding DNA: TGTGCCAGTAGTCCAAGACTCGTCGCGGGGGAGACCCAGTACTTC. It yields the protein CASSPRLVAGETQYF.

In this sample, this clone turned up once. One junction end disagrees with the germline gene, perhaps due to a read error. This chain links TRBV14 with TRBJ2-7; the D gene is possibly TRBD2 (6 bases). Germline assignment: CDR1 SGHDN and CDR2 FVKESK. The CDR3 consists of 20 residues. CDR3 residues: CASSQDPPKPGGLGPRGTGF. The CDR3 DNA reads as TGTGCCAGCAGCCAAGATCCTCCAAAACCCGGGGGTCTTGGGCCTCGGGGCACCGGCTTC. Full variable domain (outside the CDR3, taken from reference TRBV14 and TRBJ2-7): EAGVTQFPSHSVIEKGQTVTLRCDPISGHDNLYWYRRVMGKEIKFLLHFVKESKQDESGMPNNRFLAERTGGTYSTLKVQPAELEDSGVYFCASSQDPPKPGGLGPRGTGFGPGTRLTVT.

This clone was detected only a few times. This CDR3 reads CSANHYNEQFF. CDR3 DNA sequence: TGCAGTGCTAACCATTACAATGAGCAGTTCTTC. The genes are TRBV20-1 and TRBJ2-1, with no clear D. From germline, CDR1 is DFQATT and CDR2 SNEGSKA (reference sequence). The V end was cut by 4 bases, the J end by 4 bases, with 5 bases between. The CDR3 length is 11 residues.

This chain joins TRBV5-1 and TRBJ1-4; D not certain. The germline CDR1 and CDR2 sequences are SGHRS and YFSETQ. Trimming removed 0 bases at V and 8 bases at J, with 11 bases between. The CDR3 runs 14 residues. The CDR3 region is CASSLGVSREKLFF. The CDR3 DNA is TGCGCCAGCAGCTTGGGAGTCAGCAGAGAAAAACTGTTTTTT.

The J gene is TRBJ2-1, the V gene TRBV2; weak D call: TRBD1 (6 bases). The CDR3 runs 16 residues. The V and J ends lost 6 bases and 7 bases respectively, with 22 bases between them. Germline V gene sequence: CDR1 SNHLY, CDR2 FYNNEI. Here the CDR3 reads CASSFTLTGLLNEQFF. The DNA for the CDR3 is TGTGCCAGCAGCTTTACCCTCACAGGGCTGCTAAATGAGCAGTTCTTC.

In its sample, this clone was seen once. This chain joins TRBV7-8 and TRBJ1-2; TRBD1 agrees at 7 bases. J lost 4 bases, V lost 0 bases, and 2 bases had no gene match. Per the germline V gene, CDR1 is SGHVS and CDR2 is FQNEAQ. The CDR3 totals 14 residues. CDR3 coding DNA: TGTGCCAGCAGCTTAGCAGGACAGGCCTATGGCTACACCTTC. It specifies CASSLAGQAYGYTF.

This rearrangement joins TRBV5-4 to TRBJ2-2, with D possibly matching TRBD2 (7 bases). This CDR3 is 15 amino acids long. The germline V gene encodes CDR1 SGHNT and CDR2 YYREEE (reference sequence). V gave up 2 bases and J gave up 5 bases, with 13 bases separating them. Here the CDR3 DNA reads TGTGCCAGCAGCTTAGGGGGAGGGGCAACCGGGGAGCTGTTTTTT. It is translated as CASSLGGGATGELFF.

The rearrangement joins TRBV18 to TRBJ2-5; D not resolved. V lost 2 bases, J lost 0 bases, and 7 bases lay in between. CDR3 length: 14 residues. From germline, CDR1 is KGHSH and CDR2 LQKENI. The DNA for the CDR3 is TGTGCCAGCTCACCAAACCGAAACCAAGAGACCCAGTACTTC. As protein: CASSPNRNQETQYF. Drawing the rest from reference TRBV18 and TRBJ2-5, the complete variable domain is NAGVMQNPRHLVRRRGQEARLRCSPMKGHSHVYWYRQLPEEGLKFMVYLQKENIIDESGMPKERFSAEFPKEGPSILRIQQVVRGDSAAYFCASSPNRNQETQYFGPGTRLLVL.

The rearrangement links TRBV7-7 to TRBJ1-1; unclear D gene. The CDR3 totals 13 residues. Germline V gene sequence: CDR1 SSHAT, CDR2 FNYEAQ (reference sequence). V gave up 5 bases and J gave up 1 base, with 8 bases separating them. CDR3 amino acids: CASSLPENTEAFF. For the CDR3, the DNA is TGTGCCAGCAGCCTCCCAGAGAACACTGAAGCTTTCTTT.